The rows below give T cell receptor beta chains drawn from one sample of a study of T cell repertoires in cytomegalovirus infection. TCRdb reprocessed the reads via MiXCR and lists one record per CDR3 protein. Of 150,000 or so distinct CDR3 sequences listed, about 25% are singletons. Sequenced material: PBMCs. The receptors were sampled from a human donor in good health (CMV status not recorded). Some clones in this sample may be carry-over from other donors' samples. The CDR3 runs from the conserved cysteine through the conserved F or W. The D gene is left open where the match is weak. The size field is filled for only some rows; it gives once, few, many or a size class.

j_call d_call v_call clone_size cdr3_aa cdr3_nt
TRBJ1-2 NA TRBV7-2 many CASSLDPGLSYGYTF TGTGCCAGCAGCTTAGACCCGGGGCTTAGCTATGGCTACACCTTC
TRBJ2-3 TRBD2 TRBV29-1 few CSAGGPSGREVPGTDTQYF TGCAGCGCCGGTGGGCCTAGCGGGAGGGAGGTACCTGGCACAGATACGCAGTATTTT
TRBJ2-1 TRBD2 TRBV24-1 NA CATSDRLAGGYNEQFF TGTGCCACCAGTGACCGACTAGCGGGGGGGTACAATGAGCAGTTCTTC
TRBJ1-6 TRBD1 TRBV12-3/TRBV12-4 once CAARMTEWGQGQNSPLHF TGTGCCGCCAGGATGACAGAGTGGGGACAGGGGCAGAATTCACCCCTCCACTTT
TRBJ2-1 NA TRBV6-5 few CASSPDTNNEQFF TGTGCCAGCAGTCCCGATACTAACAATGAGCAGTTCTTC
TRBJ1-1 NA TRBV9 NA CASSATPDTLNTEAFF TGTGCCAGCAGCGCCACTCCGGACACTCTGAACACTGAAGCTTTCTTT
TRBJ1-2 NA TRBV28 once CASSSPRGRGMRYTF TGTGCCAGCAGTTCCCCGAGAGGGAGGGGGATGCGCTACACCTTC
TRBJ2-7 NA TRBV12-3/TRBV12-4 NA CASSLGAGALYEQYF TGTGCCAGCAGTTTAGGGGCAGGGGCACTCTACGAGCAGTACTTC
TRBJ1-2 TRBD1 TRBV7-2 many CASSPGRQGALGYTF TGTGCCAGCAGCCCCGGGAGACAGGGGGCGCTTGGCTACACCTTC
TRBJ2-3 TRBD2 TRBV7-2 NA CASPEGLAGGPMDTQYF TGTGCCAGCCCGGAGGGACTAGCGGGAGGGCCTATGGATACGCAGTATTTT
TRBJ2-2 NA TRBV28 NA CASTTWGAGELFF TGTGCCAGCACCACGTGGGGGGCCGGGGAGCTGTTTTTT